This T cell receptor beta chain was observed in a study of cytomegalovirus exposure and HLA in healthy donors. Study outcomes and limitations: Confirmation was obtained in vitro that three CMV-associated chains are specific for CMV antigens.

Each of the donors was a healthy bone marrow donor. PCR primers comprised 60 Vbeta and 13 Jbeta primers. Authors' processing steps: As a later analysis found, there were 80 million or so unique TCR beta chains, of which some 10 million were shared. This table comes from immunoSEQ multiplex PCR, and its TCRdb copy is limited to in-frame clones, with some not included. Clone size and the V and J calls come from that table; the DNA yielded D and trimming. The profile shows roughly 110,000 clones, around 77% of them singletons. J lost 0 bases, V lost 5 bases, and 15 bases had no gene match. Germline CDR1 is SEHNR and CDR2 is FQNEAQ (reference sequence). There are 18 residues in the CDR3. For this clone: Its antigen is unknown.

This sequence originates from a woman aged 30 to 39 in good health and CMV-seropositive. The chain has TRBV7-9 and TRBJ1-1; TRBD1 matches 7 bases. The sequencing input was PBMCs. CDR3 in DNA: TGTGCCAGCAGCCCAGGGGGTATAGGATTCGCCATGAACACTGAAGCTTTCTTT. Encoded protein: CASSPGGIGFAMNTEAFF.